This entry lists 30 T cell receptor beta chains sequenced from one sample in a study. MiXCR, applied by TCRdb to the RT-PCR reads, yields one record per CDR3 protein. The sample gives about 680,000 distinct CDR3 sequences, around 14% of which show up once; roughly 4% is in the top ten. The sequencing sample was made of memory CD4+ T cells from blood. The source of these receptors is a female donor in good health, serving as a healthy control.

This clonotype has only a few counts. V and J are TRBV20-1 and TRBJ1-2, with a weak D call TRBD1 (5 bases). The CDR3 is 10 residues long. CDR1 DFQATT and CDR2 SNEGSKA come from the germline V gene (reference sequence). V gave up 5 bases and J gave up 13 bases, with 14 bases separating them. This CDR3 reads CSASRDFSTF. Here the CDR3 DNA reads TGCAGTGCTTCCAGGGATTTCTCCACCTTC.

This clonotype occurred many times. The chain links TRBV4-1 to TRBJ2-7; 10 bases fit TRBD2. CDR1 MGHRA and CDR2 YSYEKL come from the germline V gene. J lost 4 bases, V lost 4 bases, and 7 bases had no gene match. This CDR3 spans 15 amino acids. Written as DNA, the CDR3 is TGCGCCAGCAGCCTGTCGGGACTAGCGATTTACGAGCAGTACTTC. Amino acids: CASSLSGLAIYEQYF.

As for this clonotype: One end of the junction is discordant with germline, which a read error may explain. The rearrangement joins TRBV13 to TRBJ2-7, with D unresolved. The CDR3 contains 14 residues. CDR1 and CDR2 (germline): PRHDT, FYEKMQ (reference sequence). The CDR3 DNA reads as TGTGCCAGCAGCTTAGGCGCGGCGTCCTCCGGTAGGCACTTC. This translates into CASSLGAASSGRHF.

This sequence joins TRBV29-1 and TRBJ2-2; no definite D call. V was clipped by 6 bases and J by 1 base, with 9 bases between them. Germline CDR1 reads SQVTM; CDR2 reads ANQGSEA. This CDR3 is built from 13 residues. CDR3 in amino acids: CSVQDMNTGELFF. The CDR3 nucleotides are TGCAGCGTGCAAGACATGAACACCGGGGAGCTGTTTTTT.

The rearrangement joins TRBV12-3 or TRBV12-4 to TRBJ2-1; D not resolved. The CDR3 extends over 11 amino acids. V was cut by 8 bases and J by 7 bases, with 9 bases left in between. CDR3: CASRQENEQFF. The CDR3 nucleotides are TGTGCCAGCCGTCAAGAAAATGAGCAGTTCTTC.

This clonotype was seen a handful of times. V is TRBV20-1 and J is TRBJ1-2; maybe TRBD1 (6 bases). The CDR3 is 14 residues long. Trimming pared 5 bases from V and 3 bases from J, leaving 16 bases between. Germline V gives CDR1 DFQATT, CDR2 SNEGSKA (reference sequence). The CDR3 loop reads CSAFTGLYDYGYTF. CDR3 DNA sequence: TGCAGTGCTTTTACAGGGCTTTATGACTATGGCTACACCTTC.

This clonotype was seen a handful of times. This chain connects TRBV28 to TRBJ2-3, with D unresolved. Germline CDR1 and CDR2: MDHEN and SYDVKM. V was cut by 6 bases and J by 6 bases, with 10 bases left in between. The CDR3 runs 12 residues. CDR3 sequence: CASRGLTDTQYF. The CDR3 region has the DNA TGTGCCAGCAGGGGTTTGACGGATACGCAGTATTTT.

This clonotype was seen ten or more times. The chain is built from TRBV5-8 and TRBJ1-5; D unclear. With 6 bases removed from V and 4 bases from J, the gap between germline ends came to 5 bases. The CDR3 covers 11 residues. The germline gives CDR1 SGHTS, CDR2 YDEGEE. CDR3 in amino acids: CASTKNQPQHF. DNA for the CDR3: TGTGCCAGCACCAAAAATCAGCCCCAGCATTTT.

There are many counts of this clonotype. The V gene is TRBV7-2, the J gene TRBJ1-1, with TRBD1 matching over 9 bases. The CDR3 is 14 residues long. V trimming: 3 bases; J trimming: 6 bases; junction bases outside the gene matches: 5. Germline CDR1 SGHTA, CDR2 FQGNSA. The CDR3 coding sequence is TGTGCCAGCAGCTTTGGACAGGGGACCGCTGAAGCTTTCTTT. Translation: CASSFGQGTAEAFF.

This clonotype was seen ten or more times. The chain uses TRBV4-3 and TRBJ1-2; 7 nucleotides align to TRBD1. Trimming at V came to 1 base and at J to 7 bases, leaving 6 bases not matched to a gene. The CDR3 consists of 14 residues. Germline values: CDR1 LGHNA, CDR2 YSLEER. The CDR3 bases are TGCGCCAGCAGCCAAGGAAGCAGGGGGGCTGGCTACACCTTC. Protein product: CASSQGSRGAGYTF.

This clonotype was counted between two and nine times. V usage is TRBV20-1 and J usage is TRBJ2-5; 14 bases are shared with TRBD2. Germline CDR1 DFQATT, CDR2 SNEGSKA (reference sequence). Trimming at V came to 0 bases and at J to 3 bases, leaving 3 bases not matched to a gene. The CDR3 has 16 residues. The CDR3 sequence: CSAREGGLAGEETQYF. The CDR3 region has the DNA TGCAGTGCTAGAGAGGGGGGACTAGCGGGGGAAGAGACCCAGTACTTC.

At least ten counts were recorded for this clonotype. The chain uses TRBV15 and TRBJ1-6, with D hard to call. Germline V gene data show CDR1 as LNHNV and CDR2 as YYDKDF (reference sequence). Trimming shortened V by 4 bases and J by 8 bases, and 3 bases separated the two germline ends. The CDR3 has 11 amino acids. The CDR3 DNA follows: TGTGCCACCAGCAAGGATTCACCCCTCCACTTT. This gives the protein CATSKDSPLHF. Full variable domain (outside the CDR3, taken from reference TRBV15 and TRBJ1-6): DAMVIQNPRYQVTQFGKPVTLSCSQTLNHNVMYWYQQKSSQAPKLLFHYYDKDFNNEADTPDNFQSRRPNTSFCFLDIRSPGLGDTAMYLCATSKDSPLHFGNGTRLTVT.

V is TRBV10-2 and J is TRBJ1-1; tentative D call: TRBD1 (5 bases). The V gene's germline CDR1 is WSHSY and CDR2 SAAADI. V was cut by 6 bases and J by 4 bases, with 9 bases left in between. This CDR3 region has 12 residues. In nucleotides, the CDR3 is TGCGCCAGCAGGGGGCTCTTCACTGAAGCTTTCTTT. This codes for CASRGLFTEAFF.

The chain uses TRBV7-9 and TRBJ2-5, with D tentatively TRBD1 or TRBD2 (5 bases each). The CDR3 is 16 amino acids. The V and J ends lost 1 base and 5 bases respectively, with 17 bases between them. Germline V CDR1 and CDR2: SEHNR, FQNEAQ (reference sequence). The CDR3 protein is CASSLGGAGEGETQYF. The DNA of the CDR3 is TGTGCCAGCAGCTTAGGAGGGGCGGGCGAGGGGGAGACCCAGTACTTC.

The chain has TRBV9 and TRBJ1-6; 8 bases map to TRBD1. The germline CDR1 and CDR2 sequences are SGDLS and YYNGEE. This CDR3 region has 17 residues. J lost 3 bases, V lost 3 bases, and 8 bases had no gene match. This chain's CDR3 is CASSATTGTGYNSPLHF. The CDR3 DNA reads TGTGCCAGCAGCGCCACCACCGGGACAGGCTATAATTCACCCCTCCACTTT.

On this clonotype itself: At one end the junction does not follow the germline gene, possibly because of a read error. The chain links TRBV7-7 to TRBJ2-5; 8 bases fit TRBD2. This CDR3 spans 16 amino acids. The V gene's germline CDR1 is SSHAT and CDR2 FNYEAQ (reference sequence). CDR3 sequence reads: CASSLGPGLAQETQYF. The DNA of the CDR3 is TGTGCTAGCAGCTTAGGACCCGGACTAGCCCAAGAGACCCAGTACTTC.

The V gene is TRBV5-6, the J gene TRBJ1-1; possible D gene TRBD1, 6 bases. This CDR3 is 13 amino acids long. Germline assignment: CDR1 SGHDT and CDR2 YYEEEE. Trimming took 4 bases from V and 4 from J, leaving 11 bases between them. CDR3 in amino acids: CASSVPGVTEAFF. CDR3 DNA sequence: TGTGCCAGCAGCGTACCAGGGGTCACTGAAGCTTTCTTT.

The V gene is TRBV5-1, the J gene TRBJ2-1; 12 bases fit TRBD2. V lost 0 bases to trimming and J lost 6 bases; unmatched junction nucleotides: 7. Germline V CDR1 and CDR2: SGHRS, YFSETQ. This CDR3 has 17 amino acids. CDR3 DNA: TGCGCCAGCAGCTTGGCCCCGGCTAGCGGGGGGGTCAATGAGCAGTTCTTC. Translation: CASSLAPASGGVNEQFF.

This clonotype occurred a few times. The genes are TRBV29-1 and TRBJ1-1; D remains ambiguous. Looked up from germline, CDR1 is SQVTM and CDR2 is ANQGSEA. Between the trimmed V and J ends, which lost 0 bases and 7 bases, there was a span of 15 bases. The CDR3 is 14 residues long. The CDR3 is CSVEDTFGVDEAFF. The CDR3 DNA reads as TGCAGCGTTGAAGATACATTTGGTGTTGATGAAGCTTTCTTT.

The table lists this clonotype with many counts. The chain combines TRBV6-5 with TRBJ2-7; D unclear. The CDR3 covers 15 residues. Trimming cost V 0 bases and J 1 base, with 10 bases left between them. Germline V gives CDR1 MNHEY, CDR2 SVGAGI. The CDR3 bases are TGTGCCAGCAGTTACTCGGGGTTATCTTCCTACGAGCAGTACTTC. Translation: CASSYSGLSSYEQYF.

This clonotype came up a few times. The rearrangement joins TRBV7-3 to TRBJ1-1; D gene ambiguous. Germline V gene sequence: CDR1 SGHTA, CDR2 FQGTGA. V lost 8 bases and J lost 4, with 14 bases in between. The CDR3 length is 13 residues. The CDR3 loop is CASCLSGGTEAFF. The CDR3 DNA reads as TGTGCCAGCTGTCTGTCGGGTGGCACTGAAGCTTTCTTT.

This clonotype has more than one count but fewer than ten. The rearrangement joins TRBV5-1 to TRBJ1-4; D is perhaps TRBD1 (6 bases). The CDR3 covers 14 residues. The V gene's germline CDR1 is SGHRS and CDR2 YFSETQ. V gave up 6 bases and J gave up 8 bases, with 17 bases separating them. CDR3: CASKSTGQGEKLFF. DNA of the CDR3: TGCGCCAGCAAGAGTACAGGGCAAGGAGAAAAACTGTTTTTT. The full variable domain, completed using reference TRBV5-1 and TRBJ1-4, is KAGVTQTPRYLIKTRGQQVTLSCSPISGHRSVSWYQQTPGQGLQFLFEYFSETQRNKGNFPGRFSGRQFSNSRSEMNVSTLELGDSALYLCASKSTGQGEKLFFGSGTQLSVL.

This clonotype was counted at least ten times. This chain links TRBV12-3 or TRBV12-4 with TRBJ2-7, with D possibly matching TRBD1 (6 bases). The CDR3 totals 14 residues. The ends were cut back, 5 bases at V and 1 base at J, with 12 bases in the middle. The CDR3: CASSPGHRSYEQYF. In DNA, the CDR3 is TGTGCCAGCAGTCCGGGACACCGGTCCTACGAGCAGTACTTC.

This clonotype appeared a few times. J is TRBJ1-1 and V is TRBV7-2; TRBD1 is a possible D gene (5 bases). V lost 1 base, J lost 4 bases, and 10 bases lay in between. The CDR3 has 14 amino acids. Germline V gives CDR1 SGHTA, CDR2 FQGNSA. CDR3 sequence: CASSLEGTRTEAFF. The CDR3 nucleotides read TGTGCCAGCAGCTTAGAAGGGACCCGCACTGAAGCTTTCTTT.

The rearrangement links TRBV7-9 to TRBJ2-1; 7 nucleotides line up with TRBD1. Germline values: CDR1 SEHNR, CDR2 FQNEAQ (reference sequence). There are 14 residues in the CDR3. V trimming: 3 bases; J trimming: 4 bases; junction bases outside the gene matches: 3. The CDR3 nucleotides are TGTGCCAGCAGCTTTGACAGGGTTTACAATGAGCAGTTCTTC. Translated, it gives CASSFDRVYNEQFF.

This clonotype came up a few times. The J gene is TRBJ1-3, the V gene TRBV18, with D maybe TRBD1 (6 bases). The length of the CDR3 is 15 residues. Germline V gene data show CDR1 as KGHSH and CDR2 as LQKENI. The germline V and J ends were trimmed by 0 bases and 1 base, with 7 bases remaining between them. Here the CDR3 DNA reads TGTGCCAGCTCACCACCGGGACAATCTGGAAACACCATATATTTT. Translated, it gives CASSPPGQSGNTIYF.

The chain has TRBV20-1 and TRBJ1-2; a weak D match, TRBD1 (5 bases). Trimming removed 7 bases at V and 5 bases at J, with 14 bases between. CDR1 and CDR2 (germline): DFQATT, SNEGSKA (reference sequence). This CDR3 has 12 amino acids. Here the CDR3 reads CSVRGRGYGYTF. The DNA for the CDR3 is TGCAGTGTCCGGGGACGGGGATATGGCTACACCTTC.

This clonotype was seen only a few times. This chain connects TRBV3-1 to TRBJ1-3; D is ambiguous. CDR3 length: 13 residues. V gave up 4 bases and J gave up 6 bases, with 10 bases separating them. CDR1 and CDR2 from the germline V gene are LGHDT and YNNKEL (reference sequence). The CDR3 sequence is CASSLSVVNTIYF. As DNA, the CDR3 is TGTGCCAGCAGCCTGTCGGTTGTAAACACCATATATTTT.

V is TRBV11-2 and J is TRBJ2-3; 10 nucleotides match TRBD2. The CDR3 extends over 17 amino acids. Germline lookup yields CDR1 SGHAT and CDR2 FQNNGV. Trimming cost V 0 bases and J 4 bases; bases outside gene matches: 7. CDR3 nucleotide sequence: TGTGCCAGCAGCTTAGACGCTAGCGGGAGTTGGGCAGATACGCAGTATTTT. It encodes CASSLDASGSWADTQYF.

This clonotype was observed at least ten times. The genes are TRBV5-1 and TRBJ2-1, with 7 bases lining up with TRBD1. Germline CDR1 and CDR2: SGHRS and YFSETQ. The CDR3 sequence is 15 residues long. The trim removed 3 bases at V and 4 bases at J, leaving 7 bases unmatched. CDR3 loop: CASSSTGDRYNEQFF. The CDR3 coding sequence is TGCGCCAGCAGCTCCACAGGGGACAGATACAATGAGCAGTTCTTC. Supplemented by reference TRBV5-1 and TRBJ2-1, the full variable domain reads KAGVTQTPRYLIKTRGQQVTLSCSPISGHRSVSWYQQTPGQGLQFLFEYFSETQRNKGNFPGRFSGRQFSNSRSEMNVSTLELGDSALYLCASSSTGDRYNEQFFGPGTRLTVL.